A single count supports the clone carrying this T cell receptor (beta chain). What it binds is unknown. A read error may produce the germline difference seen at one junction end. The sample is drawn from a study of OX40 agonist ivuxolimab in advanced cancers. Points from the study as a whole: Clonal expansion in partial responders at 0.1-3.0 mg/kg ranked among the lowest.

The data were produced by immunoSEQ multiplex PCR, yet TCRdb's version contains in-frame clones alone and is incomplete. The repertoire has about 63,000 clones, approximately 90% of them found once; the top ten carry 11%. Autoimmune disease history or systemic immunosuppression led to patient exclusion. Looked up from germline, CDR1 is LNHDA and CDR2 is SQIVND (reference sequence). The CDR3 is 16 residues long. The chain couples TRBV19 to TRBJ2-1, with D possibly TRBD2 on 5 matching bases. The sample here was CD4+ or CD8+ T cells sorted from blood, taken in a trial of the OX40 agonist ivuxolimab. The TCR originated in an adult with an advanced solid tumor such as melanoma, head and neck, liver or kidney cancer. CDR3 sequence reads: CASRSRIMDSNNEQFF. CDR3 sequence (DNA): TGTGCCAGTAGGTCCAGGATCATGGACTCCAACAATGAGCAGTTCTTC.